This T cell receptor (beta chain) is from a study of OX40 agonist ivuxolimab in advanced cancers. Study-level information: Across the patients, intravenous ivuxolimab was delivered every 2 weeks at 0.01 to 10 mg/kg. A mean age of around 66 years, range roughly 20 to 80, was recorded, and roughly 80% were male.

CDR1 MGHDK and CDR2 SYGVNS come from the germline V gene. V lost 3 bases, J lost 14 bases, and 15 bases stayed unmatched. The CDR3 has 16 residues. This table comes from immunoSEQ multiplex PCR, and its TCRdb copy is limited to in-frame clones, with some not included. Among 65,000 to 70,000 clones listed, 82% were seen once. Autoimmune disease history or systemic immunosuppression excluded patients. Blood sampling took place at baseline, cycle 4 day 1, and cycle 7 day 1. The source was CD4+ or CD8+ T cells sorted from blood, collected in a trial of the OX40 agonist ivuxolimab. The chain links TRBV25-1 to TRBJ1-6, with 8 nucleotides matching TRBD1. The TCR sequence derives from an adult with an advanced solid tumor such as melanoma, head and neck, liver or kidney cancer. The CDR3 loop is CASSDPGQGTVLALHF. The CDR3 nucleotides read TGTGCCAGCAGTGACCCTGGACAGGGCACCGTTTTGGCCCTCCACTTT.